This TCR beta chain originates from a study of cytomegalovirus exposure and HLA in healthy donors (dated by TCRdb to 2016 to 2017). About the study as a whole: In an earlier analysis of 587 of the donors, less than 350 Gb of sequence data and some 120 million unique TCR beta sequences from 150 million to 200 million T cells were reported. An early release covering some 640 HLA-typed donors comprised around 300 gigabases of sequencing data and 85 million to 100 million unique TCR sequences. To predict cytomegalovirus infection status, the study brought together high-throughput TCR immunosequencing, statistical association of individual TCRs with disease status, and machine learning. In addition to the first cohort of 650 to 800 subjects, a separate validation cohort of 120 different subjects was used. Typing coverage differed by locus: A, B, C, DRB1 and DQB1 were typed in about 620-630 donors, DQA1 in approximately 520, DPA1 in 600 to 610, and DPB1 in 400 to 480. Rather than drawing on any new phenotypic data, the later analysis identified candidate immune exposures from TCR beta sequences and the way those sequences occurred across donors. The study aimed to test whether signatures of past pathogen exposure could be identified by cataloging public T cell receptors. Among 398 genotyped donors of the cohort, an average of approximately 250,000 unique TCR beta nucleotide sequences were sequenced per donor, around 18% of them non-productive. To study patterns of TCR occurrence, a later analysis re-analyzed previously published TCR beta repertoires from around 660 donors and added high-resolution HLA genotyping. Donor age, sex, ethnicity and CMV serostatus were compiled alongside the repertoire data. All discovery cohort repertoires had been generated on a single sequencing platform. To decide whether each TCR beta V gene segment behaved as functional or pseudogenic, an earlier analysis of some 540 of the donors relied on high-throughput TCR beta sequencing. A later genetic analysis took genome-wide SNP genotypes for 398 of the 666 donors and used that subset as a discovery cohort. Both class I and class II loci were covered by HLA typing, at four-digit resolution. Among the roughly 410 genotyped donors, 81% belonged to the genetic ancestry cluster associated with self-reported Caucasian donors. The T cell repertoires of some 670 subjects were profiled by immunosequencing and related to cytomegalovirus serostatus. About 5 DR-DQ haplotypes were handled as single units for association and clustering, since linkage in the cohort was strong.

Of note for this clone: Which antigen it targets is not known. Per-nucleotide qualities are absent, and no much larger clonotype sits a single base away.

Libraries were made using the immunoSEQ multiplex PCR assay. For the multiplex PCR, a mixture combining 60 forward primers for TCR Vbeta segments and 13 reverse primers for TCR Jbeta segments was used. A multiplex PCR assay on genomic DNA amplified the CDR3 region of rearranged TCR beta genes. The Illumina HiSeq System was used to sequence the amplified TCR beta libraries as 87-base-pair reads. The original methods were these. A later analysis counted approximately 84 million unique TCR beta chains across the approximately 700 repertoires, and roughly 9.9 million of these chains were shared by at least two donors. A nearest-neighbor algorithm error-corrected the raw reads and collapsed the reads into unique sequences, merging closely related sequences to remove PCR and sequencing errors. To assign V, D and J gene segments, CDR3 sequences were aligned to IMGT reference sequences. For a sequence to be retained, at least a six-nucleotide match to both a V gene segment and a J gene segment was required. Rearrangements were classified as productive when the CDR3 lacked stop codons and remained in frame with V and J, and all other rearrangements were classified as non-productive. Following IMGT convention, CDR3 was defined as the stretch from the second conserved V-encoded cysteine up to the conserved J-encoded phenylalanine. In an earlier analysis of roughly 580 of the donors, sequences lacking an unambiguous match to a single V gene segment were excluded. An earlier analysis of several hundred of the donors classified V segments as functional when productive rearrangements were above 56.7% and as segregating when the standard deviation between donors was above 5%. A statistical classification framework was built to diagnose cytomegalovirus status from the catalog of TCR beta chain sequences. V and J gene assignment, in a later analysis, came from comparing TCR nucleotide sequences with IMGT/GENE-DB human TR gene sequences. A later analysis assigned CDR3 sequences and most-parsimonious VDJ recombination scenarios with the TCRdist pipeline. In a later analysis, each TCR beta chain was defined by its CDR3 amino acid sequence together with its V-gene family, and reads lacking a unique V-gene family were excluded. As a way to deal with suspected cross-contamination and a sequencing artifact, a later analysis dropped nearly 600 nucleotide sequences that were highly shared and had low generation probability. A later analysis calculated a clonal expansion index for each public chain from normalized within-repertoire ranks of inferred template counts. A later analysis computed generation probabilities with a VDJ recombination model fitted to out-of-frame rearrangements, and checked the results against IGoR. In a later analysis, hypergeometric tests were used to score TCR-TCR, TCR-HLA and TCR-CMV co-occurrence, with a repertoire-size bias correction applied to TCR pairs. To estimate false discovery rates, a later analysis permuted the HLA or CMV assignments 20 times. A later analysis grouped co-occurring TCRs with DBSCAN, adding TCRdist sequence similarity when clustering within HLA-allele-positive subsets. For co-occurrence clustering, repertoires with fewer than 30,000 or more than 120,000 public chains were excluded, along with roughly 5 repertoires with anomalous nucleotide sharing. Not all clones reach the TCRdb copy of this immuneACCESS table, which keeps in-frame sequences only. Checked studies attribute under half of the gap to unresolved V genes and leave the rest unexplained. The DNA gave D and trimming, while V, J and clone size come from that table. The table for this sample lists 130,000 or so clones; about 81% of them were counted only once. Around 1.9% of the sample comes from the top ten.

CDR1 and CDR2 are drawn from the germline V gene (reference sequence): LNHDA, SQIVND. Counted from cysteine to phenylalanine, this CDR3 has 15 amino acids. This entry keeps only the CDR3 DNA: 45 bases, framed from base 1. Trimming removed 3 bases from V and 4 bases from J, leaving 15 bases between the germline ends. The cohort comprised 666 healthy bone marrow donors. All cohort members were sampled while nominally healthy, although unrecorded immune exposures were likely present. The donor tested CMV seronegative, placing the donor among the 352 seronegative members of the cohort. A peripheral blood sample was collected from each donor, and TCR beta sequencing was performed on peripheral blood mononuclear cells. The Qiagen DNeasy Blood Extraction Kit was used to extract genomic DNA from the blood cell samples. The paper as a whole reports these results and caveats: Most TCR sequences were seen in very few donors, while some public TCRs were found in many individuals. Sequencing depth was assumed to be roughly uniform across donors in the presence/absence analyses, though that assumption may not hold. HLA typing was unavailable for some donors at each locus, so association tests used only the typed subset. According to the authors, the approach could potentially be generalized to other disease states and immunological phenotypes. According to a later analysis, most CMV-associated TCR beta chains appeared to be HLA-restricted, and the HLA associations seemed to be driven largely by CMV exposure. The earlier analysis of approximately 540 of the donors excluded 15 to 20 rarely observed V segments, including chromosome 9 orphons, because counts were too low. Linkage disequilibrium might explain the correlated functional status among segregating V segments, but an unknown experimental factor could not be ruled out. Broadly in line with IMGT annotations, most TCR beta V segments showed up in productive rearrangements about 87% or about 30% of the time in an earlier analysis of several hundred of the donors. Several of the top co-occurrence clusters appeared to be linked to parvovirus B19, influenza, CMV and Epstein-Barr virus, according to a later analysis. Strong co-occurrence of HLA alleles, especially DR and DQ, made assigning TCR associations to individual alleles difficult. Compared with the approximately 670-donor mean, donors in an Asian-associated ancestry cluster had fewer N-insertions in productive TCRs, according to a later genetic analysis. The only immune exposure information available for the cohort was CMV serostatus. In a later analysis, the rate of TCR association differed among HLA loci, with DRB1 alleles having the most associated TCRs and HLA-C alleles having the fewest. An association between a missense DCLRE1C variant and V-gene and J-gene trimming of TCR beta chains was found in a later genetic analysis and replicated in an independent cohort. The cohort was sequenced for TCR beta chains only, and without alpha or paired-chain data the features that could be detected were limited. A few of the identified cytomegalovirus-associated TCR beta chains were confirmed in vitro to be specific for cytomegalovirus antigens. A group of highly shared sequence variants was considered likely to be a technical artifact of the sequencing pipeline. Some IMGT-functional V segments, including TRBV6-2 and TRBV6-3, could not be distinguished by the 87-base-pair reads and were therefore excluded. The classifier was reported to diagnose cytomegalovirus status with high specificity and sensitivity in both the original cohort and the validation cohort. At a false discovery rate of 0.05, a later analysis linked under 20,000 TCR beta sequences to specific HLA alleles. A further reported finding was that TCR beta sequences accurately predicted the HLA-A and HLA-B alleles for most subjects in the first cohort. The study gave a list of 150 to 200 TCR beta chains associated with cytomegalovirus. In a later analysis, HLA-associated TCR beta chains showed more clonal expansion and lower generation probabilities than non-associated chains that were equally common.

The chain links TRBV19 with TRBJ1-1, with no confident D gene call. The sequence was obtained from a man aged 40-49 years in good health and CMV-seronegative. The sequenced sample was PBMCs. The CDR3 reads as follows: CASSMFGVEGTEAFF. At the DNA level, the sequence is TGTGCCAGTAGTATGTTTGGGGTAGAGGGCACTGAAGCTTTCTTT.